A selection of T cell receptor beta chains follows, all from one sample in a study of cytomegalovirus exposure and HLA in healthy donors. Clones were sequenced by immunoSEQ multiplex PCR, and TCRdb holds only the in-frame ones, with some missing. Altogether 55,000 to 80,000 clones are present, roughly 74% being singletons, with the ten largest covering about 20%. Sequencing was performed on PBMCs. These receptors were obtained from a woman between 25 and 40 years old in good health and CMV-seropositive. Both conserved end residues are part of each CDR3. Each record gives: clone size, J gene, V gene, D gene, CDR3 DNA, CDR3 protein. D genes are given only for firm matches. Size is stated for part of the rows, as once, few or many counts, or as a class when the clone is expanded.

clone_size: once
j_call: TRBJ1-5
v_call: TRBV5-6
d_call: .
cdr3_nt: TGTGCCAGCAGCTTTGGGGGCCGCAATCAGCCCCAGCATTTT
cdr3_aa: CASSFGGRNQPQHF

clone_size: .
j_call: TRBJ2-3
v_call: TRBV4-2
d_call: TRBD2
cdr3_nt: TGTGCCAGCAGCTCCCGGACTAGCGACGGCACAGATACGCAGTATTTT
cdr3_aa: CASSSRTSDGTDTQYF

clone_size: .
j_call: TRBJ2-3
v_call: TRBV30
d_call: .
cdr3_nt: TGTGCCTGGAGCGGGATGACAGATACGCAGTATTTT
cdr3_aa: CAWSGMTDTQYF

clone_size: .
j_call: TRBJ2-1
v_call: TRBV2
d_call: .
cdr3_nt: TGTGCCAGCAGTGACAGGGAGCAGTTCTTC
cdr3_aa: CASSDREQFF

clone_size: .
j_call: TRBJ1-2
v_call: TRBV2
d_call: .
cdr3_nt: TGTGCCAGCAGTGAGGACAGCCCTACGTATGGCTACACCTTC
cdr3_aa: CASSEDSPTYGYTF

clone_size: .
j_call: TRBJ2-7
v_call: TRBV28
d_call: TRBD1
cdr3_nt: TGTGCCAGCAGTGTCACCGGGACAGGGTCTTTCTACGAGCAGTACTTC
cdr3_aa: CASSVTGTGSFYEQYF

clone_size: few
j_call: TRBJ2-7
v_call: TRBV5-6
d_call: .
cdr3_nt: TGTGCCAGCAGCTTGGCCGGTAGCTCCTACGAGCAGTACTTC
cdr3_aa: CASSLAGSSYEQYF

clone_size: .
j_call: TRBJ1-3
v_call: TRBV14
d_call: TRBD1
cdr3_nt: TGTGCCAGCAGCGCTATGGGACAGTCAGGAAACACCATATATTTT
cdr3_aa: CASSAMGQSGNTIYF

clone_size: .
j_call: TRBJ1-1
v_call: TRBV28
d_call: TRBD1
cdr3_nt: TGTGCCAGCAGTTTAAGGACAGGGAACACTGAAGCTTTCTTT
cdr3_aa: CASSLRTGNTEAFF

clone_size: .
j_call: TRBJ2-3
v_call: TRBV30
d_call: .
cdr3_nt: TGTGCCTGGAAAGGGGGATCCTTTGGTACAGATACGCAGTATTTT
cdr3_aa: CAWKGGSFGTDTQYF

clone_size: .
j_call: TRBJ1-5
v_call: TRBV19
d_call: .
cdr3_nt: TGTGCCAGTATCCTTAGTAGAAATAGCAATCAGCCCCAGCATTTT
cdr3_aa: CASILSRNSNQPQHF

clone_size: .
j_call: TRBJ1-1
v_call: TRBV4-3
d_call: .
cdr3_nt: TGCGCCAGCAGCCAAGATAAGAGGGATACTGAAGCTTTCTTT
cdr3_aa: CASSQDKRDTEAFF

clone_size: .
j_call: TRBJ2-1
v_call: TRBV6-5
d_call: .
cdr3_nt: TGTGCCAGCAGTGCCCGGGACTCGAACAATGAGCAGTTCTTC
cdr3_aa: CASSARDSNNEQFF

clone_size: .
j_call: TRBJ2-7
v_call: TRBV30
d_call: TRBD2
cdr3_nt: TGTGCCTGGAACCTAGCGGGAGGCGAGCAGTACTTC
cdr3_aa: CAWNLAGGEQYF